The clone carrying this T cell receptor (beta chain) is large (0.1 to 1%) by frequency. Its antigen remains unknown. The sample is drawn from a study of T cell clusters in autoimmune cytopenias. Study details: A median age of around 60 years and mean of 56 years characterized healthy donor controls.

Whole-study results and caveats: Primary autoimmune cytopenia patients appeared to lack physiological T cell clusters present in healthy donors.

TRB was amplified by touch-down multiplex PCR, primer pools A and B combined. TCRdb re-called the multiplex PCR reads; one entry per CDR3 protein, DNA not given. The sample totals 4,500 or so distinct CDR3 sequences. Each sample's input was 200 to 300 ng genomic DNA, roughly 40,000 genome equivalents. These data were also reused for a study on T cell repertoires in aging, cancer and after chemotherapy. This second report adds: In each cancer cohort, median generation probability increased across chemotherapy, suggesting thymic output rebounded. Immunological memory after chemotherapy cannot be judged from the repertoire data.

The sample consisted of peripheral blood. The TCR originated in a human donor in good health.

The CDR3 is CASSSLSPSGQLYEQYF. This sequence joins TRBV27 and TRBJ2-7; TCRdb's D call, TRBD1, is unchecked because there is no DNA. The CDR3 covers 17 residues. Germline CDR1 is MNHEY and CDR2 is SMNVEV (reference sequence).